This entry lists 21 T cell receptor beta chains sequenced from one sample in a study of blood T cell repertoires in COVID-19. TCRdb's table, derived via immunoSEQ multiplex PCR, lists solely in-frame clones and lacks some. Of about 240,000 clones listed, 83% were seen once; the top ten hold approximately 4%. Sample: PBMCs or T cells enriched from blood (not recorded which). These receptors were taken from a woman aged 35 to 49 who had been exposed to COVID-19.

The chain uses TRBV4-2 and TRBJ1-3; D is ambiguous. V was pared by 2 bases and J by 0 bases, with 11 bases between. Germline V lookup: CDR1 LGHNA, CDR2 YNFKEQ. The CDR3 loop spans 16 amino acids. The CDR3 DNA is TGTGCCAGCAGCCAAACCAGACGGAGCTCTGGAAACACCATATATTTT. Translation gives CASSQTRRSSGNTIYF.

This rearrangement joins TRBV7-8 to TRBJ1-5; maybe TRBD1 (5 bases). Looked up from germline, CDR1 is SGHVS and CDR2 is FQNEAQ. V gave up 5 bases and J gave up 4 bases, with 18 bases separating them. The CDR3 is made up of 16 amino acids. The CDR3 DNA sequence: TGTGCCAGCAGCCCGCTTGGACAAGCAACAAATCAGCCCCAGCATTTT. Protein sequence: CASSPLGQATNQPQHF.

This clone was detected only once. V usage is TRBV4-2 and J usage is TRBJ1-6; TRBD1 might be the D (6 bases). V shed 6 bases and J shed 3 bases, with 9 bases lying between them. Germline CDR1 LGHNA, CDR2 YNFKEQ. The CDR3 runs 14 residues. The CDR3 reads CASRRDNYNSPLHF. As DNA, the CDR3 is TGTGCCAGCAGGAGGGACAACTATAATTCACCCCTCCACTTT.

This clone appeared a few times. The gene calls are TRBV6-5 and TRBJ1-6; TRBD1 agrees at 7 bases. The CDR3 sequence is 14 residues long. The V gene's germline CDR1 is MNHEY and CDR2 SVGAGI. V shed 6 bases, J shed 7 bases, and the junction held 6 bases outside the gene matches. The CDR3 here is CASSPGQRNSPLHF. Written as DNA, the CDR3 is TGTGCCAGCAGCCCGGGACAGCGAAATTCACCCCTCCACTTT.

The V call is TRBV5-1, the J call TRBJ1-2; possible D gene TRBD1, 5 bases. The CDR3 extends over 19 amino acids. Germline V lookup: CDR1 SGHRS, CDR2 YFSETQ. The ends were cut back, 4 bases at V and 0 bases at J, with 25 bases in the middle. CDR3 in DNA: TGCGCCAGCAGCCCCCGGACAAGGATGGAGGGATGGGCTAACTATGGCTACACCTTC. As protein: CASSPRTRMEGWANYGYTF.

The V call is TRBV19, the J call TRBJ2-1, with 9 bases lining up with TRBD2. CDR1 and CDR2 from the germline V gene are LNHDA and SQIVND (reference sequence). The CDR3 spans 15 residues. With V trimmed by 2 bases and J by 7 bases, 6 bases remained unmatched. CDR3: CASSIPSGVRNEQFF. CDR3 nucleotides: TGTGCCAGTAGTATACCTAGCGGGGTGAGGAATGAGCAGTTCTTC.

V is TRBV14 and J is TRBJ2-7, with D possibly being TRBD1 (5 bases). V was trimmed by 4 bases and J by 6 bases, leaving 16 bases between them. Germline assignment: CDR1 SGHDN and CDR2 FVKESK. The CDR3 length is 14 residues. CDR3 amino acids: CASSLRLQVSEQYF. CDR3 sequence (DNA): TGTGCCAGCAGCCTACGCTTACAGGTTAGCGAGCAGTACTTC.

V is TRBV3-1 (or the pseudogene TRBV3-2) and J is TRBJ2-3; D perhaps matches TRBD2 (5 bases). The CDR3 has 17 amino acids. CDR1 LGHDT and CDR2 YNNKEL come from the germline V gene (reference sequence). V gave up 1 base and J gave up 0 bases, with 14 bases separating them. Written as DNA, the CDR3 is TGTGCCAGCAGCCAAGCAGTCAGCGGAGCTAGCACAGATACGCAGTATTTT. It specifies CASSQAVSGASTDTQYF.

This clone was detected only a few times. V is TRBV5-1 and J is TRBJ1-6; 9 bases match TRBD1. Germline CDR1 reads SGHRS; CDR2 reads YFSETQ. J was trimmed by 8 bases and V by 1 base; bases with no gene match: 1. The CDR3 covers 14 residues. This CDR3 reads CASSLRDRDSPLHF. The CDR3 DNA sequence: TGCGCCAGCAGCTTGAGGGACAGGGATTCACCCCTCCACTTT.

CDR3 amino acids: CASSPTPGSEAFF. The CDR3, as DNA: TGTGCCAGCAGTCCTACACCCGGGAGTGAAGCTTTCTTT. This sequence joins TRBV5-6 and TRBJ1-1, with D unclear. Germline CDR1 is SGHDT and CDR2 is YYEEEE. The CDR3 runs 13 residues. Trimming pared 5 bases from V and 7 bases from J, leaving 15 bases between. Together with reference TRBV5-6 and TRBJ1-1, the CDR3 gives the full variable domain: DAGVTQSPTHLIKTRGQQVTLRCSPKSGHDTVSWYQQALGQGPQFIFQYYEEEERQRGNFPDRFSGHQFPNYSSELNVNALLLGDSALYLCASSPTPGSEAFFGQGTRLTVV.

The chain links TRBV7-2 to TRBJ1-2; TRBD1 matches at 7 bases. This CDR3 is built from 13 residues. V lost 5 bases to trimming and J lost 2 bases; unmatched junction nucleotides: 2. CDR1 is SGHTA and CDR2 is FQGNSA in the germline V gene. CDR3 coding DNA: TGTGCCAGCAGCCCGGGACAGAACTATGGCTACACCTTC. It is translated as CASSPGQNYGYTF.

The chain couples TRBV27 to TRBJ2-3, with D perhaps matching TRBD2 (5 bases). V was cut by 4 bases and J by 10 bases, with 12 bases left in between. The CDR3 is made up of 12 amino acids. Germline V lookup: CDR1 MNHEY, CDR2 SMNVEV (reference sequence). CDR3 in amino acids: CASSSLQRAQYF. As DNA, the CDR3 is TGTGCCAGCAGTTCTCTCCAGAGGGCGCAGTATTTT.

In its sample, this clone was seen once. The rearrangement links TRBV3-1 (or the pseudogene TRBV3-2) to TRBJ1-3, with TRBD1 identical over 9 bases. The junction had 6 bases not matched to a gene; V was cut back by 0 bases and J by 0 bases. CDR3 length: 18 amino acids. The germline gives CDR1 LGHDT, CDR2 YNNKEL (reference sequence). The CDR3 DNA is TGTGCCAGCAGCCAAGAGTGGACAGGGGAATACTCTGGAAACACCATATATTTT. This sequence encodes CASSQEWTGEYSGNTIYF.

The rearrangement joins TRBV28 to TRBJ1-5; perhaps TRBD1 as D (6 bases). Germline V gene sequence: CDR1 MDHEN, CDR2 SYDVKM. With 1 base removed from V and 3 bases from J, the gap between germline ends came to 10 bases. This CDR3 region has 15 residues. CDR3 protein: CASSLLGGVNQPQHF. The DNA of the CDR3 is TGTGCCAGCAGTTTATTAGGGGGGGTCAATCAGCCCCAGCATTTT.

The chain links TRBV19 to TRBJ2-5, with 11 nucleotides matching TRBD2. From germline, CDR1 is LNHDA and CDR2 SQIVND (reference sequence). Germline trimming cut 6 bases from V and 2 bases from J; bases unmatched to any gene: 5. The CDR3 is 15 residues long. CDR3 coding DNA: TGTGCCAGTAGCCGACTAGCGGGGTCGCAAGAGACCCAGTACTTC. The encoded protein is CASSRLAGSQETQYF.

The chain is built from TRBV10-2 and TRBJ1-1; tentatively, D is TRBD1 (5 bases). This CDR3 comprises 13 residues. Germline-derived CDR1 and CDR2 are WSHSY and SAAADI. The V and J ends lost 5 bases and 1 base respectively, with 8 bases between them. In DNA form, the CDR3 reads TGCGCCAGCAGTTCCGACAGGAACACTGAAGCTTTCTTT. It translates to CASSSDRNTEAFF.

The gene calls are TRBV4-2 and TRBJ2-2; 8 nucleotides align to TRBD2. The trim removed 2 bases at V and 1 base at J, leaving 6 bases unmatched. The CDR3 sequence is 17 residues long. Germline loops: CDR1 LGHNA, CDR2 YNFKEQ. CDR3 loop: CASSQHSTSGNTGELFF. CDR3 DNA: TGTGCCAGCAGCCAACATTCCACTAGCGGGAACACCGGGGAGCTGTTTTTT.

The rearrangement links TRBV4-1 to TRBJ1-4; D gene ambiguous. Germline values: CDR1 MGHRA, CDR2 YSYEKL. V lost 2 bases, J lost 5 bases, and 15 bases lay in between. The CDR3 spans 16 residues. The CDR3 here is CASSQLDSAWNEKLFF. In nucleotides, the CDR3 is TGCGCCAGCAGCCAATTGGACTCAGCATGGAATGAAAAACTGTTTTTT.

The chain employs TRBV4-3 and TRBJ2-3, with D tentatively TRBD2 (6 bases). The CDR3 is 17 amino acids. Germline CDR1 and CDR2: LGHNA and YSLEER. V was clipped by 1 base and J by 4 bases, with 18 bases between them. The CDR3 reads CASSQGGGSGLADTQYF. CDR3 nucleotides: TGCGCCAGCAGCCAAGGCGGAGGGTCAGGGCTCGCAGATACGCAGTATTTT.

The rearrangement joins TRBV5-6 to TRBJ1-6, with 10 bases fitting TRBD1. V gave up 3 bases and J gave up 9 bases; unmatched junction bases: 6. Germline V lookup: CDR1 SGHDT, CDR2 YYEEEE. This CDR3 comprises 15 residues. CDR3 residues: CASSSTGGIGSPLHF. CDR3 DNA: TGTGCCAGCAGCTCGACAGGGGGCATAGGTTCACCCCTCCACTTT.

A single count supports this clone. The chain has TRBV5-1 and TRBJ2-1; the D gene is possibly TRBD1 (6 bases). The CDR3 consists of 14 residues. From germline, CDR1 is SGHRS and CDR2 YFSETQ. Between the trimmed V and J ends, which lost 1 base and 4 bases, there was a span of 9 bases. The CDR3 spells CASSLSQGYNEQFF. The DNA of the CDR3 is TGCGCCAGCAGCTTGAGCCAGGGGTACAATGAGCAGTTCTTC.